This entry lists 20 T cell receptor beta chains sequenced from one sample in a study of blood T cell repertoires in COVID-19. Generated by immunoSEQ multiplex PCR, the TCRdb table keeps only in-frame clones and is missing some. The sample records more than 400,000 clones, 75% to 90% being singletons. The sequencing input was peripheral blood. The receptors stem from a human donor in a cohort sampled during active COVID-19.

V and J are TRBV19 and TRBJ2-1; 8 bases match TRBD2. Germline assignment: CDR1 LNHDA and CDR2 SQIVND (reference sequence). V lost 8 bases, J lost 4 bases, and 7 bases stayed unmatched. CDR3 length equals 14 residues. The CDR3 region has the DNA TGTGCCAGTGCCGGAACTAGCGGATACAATGAGCAGTTCTTC. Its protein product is CASAGTSGYNEQFF.

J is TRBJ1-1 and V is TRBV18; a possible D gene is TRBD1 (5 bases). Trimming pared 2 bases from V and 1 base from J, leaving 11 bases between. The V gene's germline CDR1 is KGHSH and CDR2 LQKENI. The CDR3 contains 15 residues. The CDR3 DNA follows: TGTGCCAGCTCACCATTTGGGACTGCGAACACTGAAGCTTTCTTT. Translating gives CASSPFGTANTEAFF.

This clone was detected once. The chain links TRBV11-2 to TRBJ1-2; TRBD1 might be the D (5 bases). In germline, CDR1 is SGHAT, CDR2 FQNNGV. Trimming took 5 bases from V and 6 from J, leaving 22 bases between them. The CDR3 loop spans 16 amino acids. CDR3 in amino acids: CASSLVPVGGIDGYTF. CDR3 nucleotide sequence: TGTGCCAGCAGCCTCGTTCCCGTGGGGGGGATCGATGGCTACACCTTC.

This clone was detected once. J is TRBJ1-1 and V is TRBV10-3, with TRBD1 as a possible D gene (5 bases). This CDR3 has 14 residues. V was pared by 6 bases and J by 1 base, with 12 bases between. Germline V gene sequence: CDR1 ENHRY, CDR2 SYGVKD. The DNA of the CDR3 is TGTGCCATCAGCCTACAGGAGAAGAACACTGAAGCTTTCTTT. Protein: CAISLQEKNTEAFF.

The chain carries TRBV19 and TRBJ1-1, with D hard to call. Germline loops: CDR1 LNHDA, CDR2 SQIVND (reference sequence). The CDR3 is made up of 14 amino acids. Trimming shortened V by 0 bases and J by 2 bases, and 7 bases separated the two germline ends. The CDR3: CASSIDYLNTEAFF. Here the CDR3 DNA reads TGTGCCAGTAGTATAGATTATCTTAACACTGAAGCTTTCTTT. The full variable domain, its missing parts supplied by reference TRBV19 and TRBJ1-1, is DGGITQSPKYLFRKEGQNVTLSCEQNLNHDAMYWYRQDPGQGLRLIYYSQIVNDFQKGDIAEGYSVSREKKESFPLTVTSAQKNPTAFYLCASSIDYLNTEAFFGQGTRLTVV.

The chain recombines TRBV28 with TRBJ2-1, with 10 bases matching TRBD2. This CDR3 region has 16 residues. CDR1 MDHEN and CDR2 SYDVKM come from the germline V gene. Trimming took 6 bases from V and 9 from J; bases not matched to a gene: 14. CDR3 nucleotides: TGTGCCAGCAGCCACGGGGCTAGCGGGAGTTGGGGTGAGCAGTTCTTC. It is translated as CASSHGASGSWGEQFF.

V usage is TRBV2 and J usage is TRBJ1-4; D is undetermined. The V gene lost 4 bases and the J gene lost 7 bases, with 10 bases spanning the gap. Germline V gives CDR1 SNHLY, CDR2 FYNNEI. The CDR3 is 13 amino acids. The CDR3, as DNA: TGTGCCAGCAGTGCCGTGAGCCTTGAAAAACTGTTTTTT. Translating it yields CASSAVSLEKLFF.

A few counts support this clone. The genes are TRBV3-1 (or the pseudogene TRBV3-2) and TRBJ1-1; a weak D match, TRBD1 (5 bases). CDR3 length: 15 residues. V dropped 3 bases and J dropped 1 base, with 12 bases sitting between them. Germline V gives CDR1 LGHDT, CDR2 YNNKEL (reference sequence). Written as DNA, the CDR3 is TGTGCCAGCAGCCACTATGCGGGGCCGAACACTGAAGCTTTCTTT. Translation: CASSHYAGPNTEAFF.

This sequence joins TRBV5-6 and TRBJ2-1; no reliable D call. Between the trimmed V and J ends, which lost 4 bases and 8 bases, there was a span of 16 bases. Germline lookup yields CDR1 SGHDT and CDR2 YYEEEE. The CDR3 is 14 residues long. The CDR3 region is CASSPVPRPDEQFF. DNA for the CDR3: TGTGCCAGCAGCCCGGTGCCTAGACCAGATGAGCAGTTCTTC.

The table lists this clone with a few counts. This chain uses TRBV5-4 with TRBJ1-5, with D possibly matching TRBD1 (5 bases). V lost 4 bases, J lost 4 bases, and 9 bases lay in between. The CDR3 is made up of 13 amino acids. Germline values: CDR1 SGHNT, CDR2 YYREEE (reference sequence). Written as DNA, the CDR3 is TGTGCCAGCAGCGAGGACACAAATCAGCCCCAGCATTTT. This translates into CASSEDTNQPQHF.

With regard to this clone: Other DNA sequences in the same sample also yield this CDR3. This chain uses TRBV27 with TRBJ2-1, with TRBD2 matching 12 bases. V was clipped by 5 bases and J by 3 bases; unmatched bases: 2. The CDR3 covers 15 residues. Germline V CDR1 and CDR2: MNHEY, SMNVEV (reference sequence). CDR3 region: CASSKLAGGYNEQFF. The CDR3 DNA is TGTGCCAGCAGTAAACTAGCGGGAGGCTACAATGAGCAGTTCTTC.

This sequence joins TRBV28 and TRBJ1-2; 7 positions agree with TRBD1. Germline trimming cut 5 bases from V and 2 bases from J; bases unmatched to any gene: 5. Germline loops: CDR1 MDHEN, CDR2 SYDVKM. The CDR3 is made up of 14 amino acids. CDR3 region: CASSLIQGNYGYTF. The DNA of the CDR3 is TGTGCCAGCAGTCTGATACAGGGGAACTATGGCTACACCTTC.

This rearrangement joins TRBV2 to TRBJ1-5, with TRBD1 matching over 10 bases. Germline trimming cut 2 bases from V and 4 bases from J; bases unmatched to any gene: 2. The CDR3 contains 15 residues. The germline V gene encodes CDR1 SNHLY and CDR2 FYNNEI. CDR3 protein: CASSEWTGGNQPQHF. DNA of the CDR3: TGTGCCAGCAGTGAATGGACAGGGGGGAATCAGCCCCAGCATTTT.

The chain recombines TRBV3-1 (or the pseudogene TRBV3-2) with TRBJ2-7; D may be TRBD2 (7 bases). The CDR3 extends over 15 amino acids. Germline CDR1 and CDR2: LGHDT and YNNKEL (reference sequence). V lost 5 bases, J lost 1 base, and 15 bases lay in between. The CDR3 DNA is TGTGCCAGCAGCGTGTGGGAGGGGGGGTCCTACGAGCAGTACTTC. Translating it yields CASSVWEGGSYEQYF.

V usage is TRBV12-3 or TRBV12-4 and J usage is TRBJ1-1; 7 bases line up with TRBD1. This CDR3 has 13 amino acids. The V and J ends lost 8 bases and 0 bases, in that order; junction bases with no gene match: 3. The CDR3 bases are TGTGCCAGCCAAGGGGGCATGAACACTGAAGCTTTCTTT. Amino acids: CASQGGMNTEAFF.

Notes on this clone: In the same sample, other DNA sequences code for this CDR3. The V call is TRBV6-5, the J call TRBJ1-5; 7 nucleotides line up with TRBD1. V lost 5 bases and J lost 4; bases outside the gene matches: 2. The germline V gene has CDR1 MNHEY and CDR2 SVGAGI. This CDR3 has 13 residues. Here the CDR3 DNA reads TGTGCCAGCAGTAGGGACAGTAATCAGCCCCAGCATTTT. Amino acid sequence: CASSRDSNQPQHF.

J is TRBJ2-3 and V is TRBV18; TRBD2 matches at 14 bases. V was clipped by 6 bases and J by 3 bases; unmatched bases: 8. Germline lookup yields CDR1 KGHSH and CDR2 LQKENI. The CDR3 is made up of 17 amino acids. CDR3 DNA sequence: TGTGCCAGCTCGACCGGGACTAGCGGGAGTGGGACAGATACGCAGTATTTT. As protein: CASSTGTSGSGTDTQYF.

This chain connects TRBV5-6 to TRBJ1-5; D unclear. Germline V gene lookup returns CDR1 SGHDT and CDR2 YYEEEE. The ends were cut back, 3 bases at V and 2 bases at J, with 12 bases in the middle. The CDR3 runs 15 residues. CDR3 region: CASSSARQGNQPQHF. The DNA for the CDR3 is TGTGCCAGCAGCTCTGCACGGCAGGGCAATCAGCCCCAGCATTTT.

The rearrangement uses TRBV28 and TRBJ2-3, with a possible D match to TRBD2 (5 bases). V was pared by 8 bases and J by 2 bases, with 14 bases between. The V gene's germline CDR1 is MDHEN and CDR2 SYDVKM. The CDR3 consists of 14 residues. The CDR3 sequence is CASDERAATDTQYF. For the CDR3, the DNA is TGTGCCAGCGACGAGAGGGCAGCCACAGATACGCAGTATTTT.

CDR3 amino acids: CAISDRDRSNSPLHF. DNA for the CDR3: TGTGCCATCAGTGATCGGGACAGGAGTAATTCACCCCTCCACTTT. The chain couples TRBV10-3 to TRBJ1-6; 8 nucleotides line up with TRBD1. Germline trimming cut 3 bases from V and 6 bases from J; bases unmatched to any gene: 4. This CDR3 is 15 amino acids long. Germline values: CDR1 ENHRY, CDR2 SYGVKD.